The next 2 T cell receptor beta chains were all read from a single sample in a study of cytomegalovirus exposure and HLA in healthy donors. Both 60 Vbeta primers and 13 Jbeta primers went into the PCR. This table comes from immunoSEQ multiplex PCR, and its TCRdb copy is limited to in-frame clones, with some not included. The sample includes around 120,000 clones, about 70% of them seen just once. Sequences were obtained from PBMCs. These receptors were taken from a woman aged 40 to 50 in good health and CMV-seronegative.

This clone was seen a few times. The chain has TRBV9 and TRBJ2-3, with D possibly being TRBD2 (6 bases). The germline V and J ends were trimmed by 1 base and 0 bases, with 6 bases remaining between them. The CDR3 has 14 amino acids. The germline V gene encodes CDR1 SGDLS and CDR2 YYNGEE. The CDR3: CASSVSGSTDTQYF. CDR3 DNA: TGTGCCAGCAGCGTAAGCGGGAGCACAGATACGCAGTATTTT.

J is TRBJ2-1 and V is TRBV27; 15 bases agree with TRBD2. Germline V lookup: CDR1 MNHEY, CDR2 SMNVEV (reference sequence). The CDR3 extends over 16 amino acids. V lost 5 bases to trimming and J lost 4 bases; unmatched junction nucleotides: 3. The chain's CDR3 is CASSPGTSGRYNEQFF. The CDR3 DNA reads as TGTGCCAGCAGTCCCGGGACTAGCGGGAGGTACAATGAGCAGTTCTTC.